What follows are 20 T cell receptor beta chains derived from one specimen sequenced in a study of blood T cell repertoires in COVID-19. Assay: immunoSEQ multiplex PCR; the TCRdb copy retains only in-frame clones and omits some. The sample records a few hundred thousand clones, approximately 87% being singletons. The specimen sequenced was peripheral blood. The receptors shown here come from a woman in her 50s who had recovered from COVID-19.

The chain carries TRBV5-6 and TRBJ2-1, with TRBD2 identical over 8 bases. CDR3 length equals 16 residues. Looked up from germline, CDR1 is SGHDT and CDR2 is YYEEEE. The J segment lost 4 bases and the V segment lost 1 base, leaving 7 bases of the junction unmatched. In DNA, the CDR3 is TGTGCCAGCAGCTTGTTGAGCGGGGGAACGTACAATGAGCAGTTCTTC. It specifies CASSLLSGGTYNEQFF.

The genes are TRBV12-3 or TRBV12-4 and TRBJ1-5, with 7 bases lining up with TRBD1. This CDR3 is 13 amino acids long. The trim removed 5 bases at V and 6 bases at J, leaving 4 bases unmatched. The CDR3 loop is CASSRQGSQPQHF. The CDR3 DNA sequence: TGTGCCAGCAGTAGACAGGGTAGTCAGCCCCAGCATTTT.

V usage is TRBV27 and J usage is TRBJ1-6; D uncertain. CDR3 length equals 15 residues. The V gene lost 4 bases and the J gene lost 6 bases, with 13 bases spanning the gap. In germline, CDR1 is MNHEY, CDR2 SMNVEV (reference sequence). The CDR3 loop is CASSSYPSLNSPLHF. The CDR3 region has the DNA TGTGCCAGCAGTTCCTACCCGAGCCTTAATTCACCCCTCCACTTT.

The gene calls are TRBV18 and TRBJ1-4; 7 positions agree with TRBD1. Germline V gene data show CDR1 as KGHSH and CDR2 as LQKENI. Unmatched junction bases numbered 3, after V lost 2 bases and J lost 3 bases. The CDR3 extends over 15 amino acids. Here the CDR3 DNA reads TGTGCCAGCTCACCAGACAGGGTTGCTAATGAAAAACTGTTTTTT. Translating it yields CASSPDRVANEKLFF.

This chain joins TRBV29-1 and TRBJ1-1, with TRBD1 identical over 7 bases. The CDR3 extends over 12 amino acids. CDR1 and CDR2 (germline): SQVTM, ANQGSEA. V was clipped by 4 bases and J by 6 bases; unmatched bases: 5. CDR3 coding DNA: TGCAGCGTTGGACAGGGTGTGTCTGAAGCTTTCTTT. It yields the protein CSVGQGVSEAFF.

This rearrangement joins TRBV5-5 to TRBJ2-2, with a weak D call TRBD2 (7 bases). Trimming took off 2 bases at V and 5 bases at J, with 13 bases between the two ends. The germline V gene has CDR1 SGHKS and CDR2 YYEKEE (reference sequence). This CDR3 has 15 amino acids. The CDR3 DNA reads TGTGCCAGCAGCTTCGGGGGGCTGAGGACCGGGGAGCTGTTTTTT. As protein: CASSFGGLRTGELFF.

The chain employs TRBV4-1 and TRBJ2-1; perhaps TRBD2 as D (6 bases). Trimming stripped 2 bases from V and 0 bases from J, with 11 bases between. This CDR3 region has 16 residues. Germline V gene data show CDR1 as MGHRA and CDR2 as YSYEKL. The DNA of the CDR3 is TGCGCCAGCAGCCAAATTCGCGGGACCTCCTACAATGAGCAGTTCTTC. This encodes CASSQIRGTSYNEQFF.

The CDR3 DNA is TGTGCCAGCGGCGGGACGGATCTTTATGGCTACACCTTC. Translation gives CASGGTDLYGYTF. The chain has TRBV13 and TRBJ1-2; tentative D call: TRBD1 (5 bases). The CDR3 is made up of 13 amino acids. CDR1 and CDR2 from the germline V gene are PRHDT and FYEKMQ (reference sequence). The V end lost 8 bases, the J end lost 5 bases, and 15 bases lay between the germline ends.

V usage is TRBV7-9 and J usage is TRBJ1-4, with D hard to call. The CDR3 loop spans 14 amino acids. V dropped 7 bases and J dropped 3 bases, with 12 bases sitting between them. CDR1 SEHNR and CDR2 FQNEAQ come from the germline V gene (reference sequence). CDR3 amino acids: CASTESGSNEKLFF. The CDR3, as DNA: TGTGCCAGCACCGAATCAGGTTCTAATGAAAAACTGTTTTTT. Full variable domain (missing parts from reference TRBV7-9 and TRBJ1-4): DTGVSQNPRHKITKRGQNVTFRCDPISEHNRLYWYRQTLGQGPEFLTYFQNEAQLEKSRLLSDRFSAERPKGSFSTLEIQRTEQGDSAMYLCASTESGSNEKLFFGSGTQLSVL.

This rearrangement joins TRBV7-2 to TRBJ2-3; 9 nucleotides agree with TRBD2. This CDR3 is built from 16 residues. Germline V gene sequence: CDR1 SGHTA, CDR2 FQGNSA. Trimming cost V 1 base and J 0 bases; bases outside gene matches: 2. The CDR3 spells CASSLEAGGSTDTQYF. The CDR3 DNA sequence: TGTGCCAGCAGCTTAGAGGCGGGGGGGAGCACAGATACGCAGTATTTT.

The chain links TRBV28 to TRBJ2-4; 11 bases are a match to TRBD1. Germline values: CDR1 MDHEN, CDR2 SYDVKM. V shed 5 bases and J 8 bases; nucleotides not matched to a gene: 5. CDR3 length equals 14 residues. The CDR3 coding sequence is TGTGCCAGCAGTGGGCCGGGACAGGGGGACATTCAGTACTTC. Translating gives CASSGPGQGDIQYF.

The V gene is TRBV5-6, the J gene TRBJ2-2; 8 bases agree with TRBD1. This CDR3 contains 17 residues. V trimming: 1 base; J trimming: 3 bases; junction bases outside the gene matches: 8. Germline CDR1 reads SGHDT; CDR2 reads YYEEEE. The CDR3 DNA reads TGTGCCAGCAGCTTGCCGGACAGGGTAGATGACACCGGGGAGCTGTTTTTT. Translation gives CASSLPDRVDDTGELFF.

The gene calls are TRBV3-1 (or the pseudogene TRBV3-2) and TRBJ2-5, with 9 bases matching TRBD2. Germline loops: CDR1 LGHDT, CDR2 YNNKEL (reference sequence). This CDR3 region has 16 residues. The V segment lost 0 bases and the J segment 3 bases; nucleotides outside the gene matches: 5. CDR3 loop: CASSQDLASGKETQYF. The CDR3 nucleotides are TGTGCCAGCAGCCAAGATTTGGCTAGCGGGAAAGAGACCCAGTACTTC.

This rearrangement joins TRBV7-8 to TRBJ1-6, with D maybe TRBD1 (6 bases). CDR1 is SGHVS, CDR2 FQNEAQ, per germline. V shed 1 base and J shed 5 bases, with 9 bases lying between them. The CDR3 contains 15 residues. CDR3 in amino acids: CASSLGWTDNSPLHF. The CDR3 DNA reads TGTGCCAGCAGCTTAGGTTGGACAGATAATTCACCCCTCCACTTT.

This clone has more than one count but fewer than ten. The CDR3, as DNA: TGTGCCAGCAGCTCCGGGACTCAGCAGTTCTTC. Its translation is CASSSGTQQFF. The rearrangement uses TRBV7-8 and TRBJ2-1; tentatively, D is TRBD2 (6 bases). Per germline, CDR1 SGHVS and CDR2 FQNEAQ. V dropped 4 bases and J dropped 11 bases, with 9 bases sitting between them. The CDR3 covers 11 residues.

This clone was detected only once. V and J are TRBV10-3 and TRBJ2-1; TRBD1 aligns across 9 bases. CDR1 and CDR2 from the germline V gene are ENHRY and SYGVKD. The CDR3 runs 14 residues. The ends lost 7 bases at V and 3 bases at J; junction bases unmatched: 4. CDR3 bases: TGTGCCATCATGCGGACAGGGGACTACAATGAGCAGTTCTTC. The encoded protein is CAIMRTGDYNEQFF.

CDR3 nucleotide sequence: TGCAGCGTTGGGCGCGTTGCAACGGGGGAGCAGTACTTC. Translated: CSVGRVATGEQYF. V usage is TRBV29-1 and J usage is TRBJ2-7; perhaps TRBD2 as D (5 bases). V was pared by 4 bases and J by 7 bases, with 17 bases between. The CDR3 has 13 amino acids. In germline, CDR1 is SQVTM, CDR2 ANQGSEA.

The chain carries TRBV28 and TRBJ1-2; D perhaps matches TRBD1 (5 bases). V lost 8 bases to trimming and J lost 8 bases, with 21 bases between them. The germline V gene has CDR1 MDHEN and CDR2 SYDVKM. The CDR3 has 14 residues. The CDR3 nucleotides are TGTGCCAGCTCCGACGGGACGGGGGGAAGCGGCTACACCTTC. Protein: CASSDGTGGSGYTF.

The chain uses TRBV19 and TRBJ1-5; 10 bases align to TRBD1. The V gene end was trimmed by 10 bases and the J gene end by 4 bases; junction bases not matched to a gene: 4. Germline CDR1 reads LNHDA; CDR2 reads SQIVND (reference sequence). The CDR3 runs to 13 residues. CDR3 DNA: TGTGCCACTAAGGGACAGGGGAATCAGCCCCAGCATTTT. It specifies CATKGQGNQPQHF.

This clone was detected only once. The CDR3, as DNA: TGCGCCAGCAGCCAAGAGTCCAGTTCTAACACTGAAGCTTTCTTT. Its protein product is CASSQESSSNTEAFF. The chain has TRBV4-1 and TRBJ1-1; D is ambiguous. The CDR3 is 15 residues long. The germline V gene encodes CDR1 MGHRA and CDR2 YSYEKL. Between the trimmed V and J ends, which lost 0 bases and 2 bases, there was a span of 10 bases.